Shown below are 30 T cell receptor beta chains from a single sample sequenced in a study of T cell changes during pregnancy in multiple sclerosis. The assay was immunoSEQ multiplex PCR, and TCRdb's table has in-frame clones only and misses some. The repertoire holds tens of thousands of clones, with approximately 94% as singletons. Sequences were derived from CD8+ T cells from peripheral blood mononuclear cells, sampled before pregnancy. Receptor source: a female donor with multiple sclerosis, enrolled in a pregnancy study.

The chain has TRBV5-1 and TRBJ1-1; maybe TRBD1 (6 bases). This CDR3 is 17 amino acids long. Germline CDR1 is SGHRS and CDR2 is YFSETQ. Trimming stripped 2 bases from V and 2 bases from J, with 19 bases between. CDR3 bases: TGCGCCAGCAGCTTTCTCCTCCCGCATGGGGGCAACACTGAAGCTTTCTTT. It codes for CASSFLLPHGGNTEAFF. The variable domain in full, completed from reference TRBV5-1 and TRBJ1-1, reads KAGVTQTPRYLIKTRGQQVTLSCSPISGHRSVSWYQQTPGQGLQFLFEYFSETQRNKGNFPGRFSGRQFSNSRSEMNVSTLELGDSALYLCASSFLLPHGGNTEAFFGQGTRLTVV.

The V gene is TRBV7-3, the J gene TRBJ2-7; unclear D gene. CDR3 length: 15 residues. Trimming stripped 3 bases from V and 5 bases from J, with 17 bases between. Germline CDR1 SGHTA, CDR2 FQGTGA. The CDR3 DNA follows: TGTGCCAGCAGCTTTCCGCCCCCCCTATCTGACGAGCAGTACTTC. It yields the protein CASSFPPPLSDEQYF. Variable domain in full (rest from reference TRBV7-3 and TRBJ2-7): GAGVSQTPSNKVTEKGKYVELRCDPISGHTALYWYRQSLGQGPEFLIYFQGTGAADDSGLPNDRFFAVRPEGSVSTLKIQRTERGDSAVYLCASSFPPPLSDEQYFGPGTRLTVT.

The chain employs TRBV27 and TRBJ2-1, with TRBD2 identical over 16 bases. The CDR3 runs to 22 residues. With V trimmed by 3 bases and J by 2 bases, 16 bases remained unmatched. Germline V gene data show CDR1 as MNHEY and CDR2 as SMNVEV (reference sequence). For the CDR3, the DNA is TGTGCCAGCAGTTTTCTACCGGGACTAGCGGGAGGGCGGTACATTGCCTACAATGAGCAGTTCTTC. This translates into CASSFLPGLAGGRYIAYNEQFF.

This clone has more than one count but fewer than ten. CDR3 protein: CASSLLADSYNEQFF. CDR3 in DNA: TGTGCCAGCAGTTTACTAGCGGACTCCTACAATGAGCAGTTCTTC. The chain links TRBV5-5 to TRBJ2-1; 8 bases align to TRBD2. Germline assignment: CDR1 SGHKS and CDR2 YYEKEE (reference sequence). J lost 0 bases, V lost 5 bases, and 4 bases had no gene match. The length of the CDR3 is 15 residues.

The chain joins TRBV9 to TRBJ1-4, with D possibly matching TRBD1 (5 bases). Germline assignment: CDR1 SGDLS and CDR2 YYNGEE. V gave up 0 bases and J gave up 1 base, with 7 bases separating them. This CDR3 region has 15 residues. This chain's CDR3 is CASSVGGGTNEKLFF. The CDR3 DNA follows: TGTGCCAGCAGCGTAGGGGGGGGAACTAATGAAAAACTGTTTTTT.

CDR3 nucleotides: TGTGCCAGCAATCACCAGGAGAACACTGAAGCTTTCTTT. Translation: CASNHQENTEAFF. V usage is TRBV6-1 and J usage is TRBJ1-1; D remains ambiguous. Per the germline V gene, CDR1 is MNHNS and CDR2 is SASEGT. The CDR3 is made up of 13 amino acids. V gave up 7 bases and J gave up 1 base, with 10 bases separating them.

V and J are TRBV19 and TRBJ1-1, with D perhaps matching TRBD1 (5 bases). Trimming removed 4 bases from V and 4 bases from J, with 13 bases in between. Germline-derived CDR1 and CDR2 are LNHDA and SQIVND (reference sequence). The length of the CDR3 is 14 residues. For the CDR3, the DNA is TGTGCCAGTAGTACCCTCGGGGGTTTCACTGAAGCTTTCTTT. Its protein product is CASSTLGGFTEAFF.

V usage is TRBV7-6 and J usage is TRBJ2-1; TRBD2 agrees at 10 bases. Unmatched junction bases numbered 11, after V lost 2 bases and J lost 4 bases. Per the germline V gene, CDR1 is SGHVS and CDR2 is FNYEAQ. CDR3 length: 18 residues. The CDR3 reads CASSLTVLAGALYNEQFF. The CDR3 DNA sequence: TGTGCCAGCAGCTTAACGGTCCTAGCGGGAGCGTTGTACAATGAGCAGTTCTTC.

CDR3 coding DNA: TGCGCCAGCAGCCAAGCACTAGCGACAATTGGATTCTTC. Translating gives CASSQALATIGFF. The chain is built from TRBV4-1 and TRBJ2-1; TRBD2 matches 7 bases. Germline loops: CDR1 MGHRA, CDR2 YSYEKL. The CDR3 spans 13 residues. V shed 1 base, J shed 16 bases, and the junction held 10 bases outside the gene matches.

This clone occurred a few times. The chain couples TRBV5-1 to TRBJ1-1; D is possibly TRBD1 (6 bases). V was pared by 2 bases and J by 8 bases, with 10 bases between. Germline V CDR1 and CDR2: SGHRS, YFSETQ. The CDR3 runs to 12 residues. CDR3 coding DNA: TGCGCCAGCAGCTTATCCGGGACAGAAGCTTTCTTT. This encodes CASSLSGTEAFF.

V is TRBV23-1 and J is TRBJ2-7, with 10 bases aligning to TRBD1. TRBV23-1 is sorted into the ORF group, with uncertain function. The V and J ends lost 1 base and 3 bases, in that order; junction bases with no gene match: 6. The CDR3 length is 16 residues. The CDR3 spells CASSQLTGGACYEQYF. In DNA, the CDR3 is TGCGCCAGCAGTCAATTGACAGGGGGCGCCTGCTACGAGCAGTACTTC.

The gene calls are TRBV15 and TRBJ1-2, with D maybe TRBD1 (5 bases). The length of the CDR3 is 17 residues. In germline, CDR1 is LNHNV, CDR2 YYDKDF (reference sequence). Deletions cut 3 bases from V and 6 bases from J, with 23 bases between. CDR3 DNA sequence: TGTGCCACCAGCAGTGGCCCTACAGGATCGATTGGCAATGGCTACACCTTC. Its translation is CATSSGPTGSIGNGYTF.

This chain links TRBV18 with TRBJ1-2; TRBD1 aligns across 9 bases. The germline CDR1 and CDR2 sequences are KGHSH and LQKENI. J gave up 6 bases and V 3 bases, and 5 bases lay outside the gene matches. CDR3 length: 14 amino acids. CDR3 nucleotides: TGTGCCAGCTCACCCCTGGACAGGGGAGATGGCTACACCTTC. Translating it yields CASSPLDRGDGYTF. The variable domain in full, with the rest retrieved from reference TRBV18 and TRBJ1-2, is NAGVMQNPRHLVRRRGQEARLRCSPMKGHSHVYWYRQLPEEGLKFMVYLQKENIIDESGMPKERFSAEFPKEGPSILRIQQVVRGDSAAYFCASSPLDRGDGYTFGSGTRLTVV.

This chain links TRBV19 with TRBJ2-1; D gene ambiguous. CDR1 and CDR2 from the germline V gene are LNHDA and SQIVND (reference sequence). V lost 7 bases to trimming and J lost 10 bases, with 14 bases between them. The CDR3 has 12 amino acids. The CDR3 loop reads CASTSPLFEQFF. CDR3 DNA sequence: TGTGCCAGTACCTCCCCCCTATTCGAGCAGTTCTTC.

Points on this clone: The same CDR3 arises from other DNA sequences in this sample as well. V usage is TRBV5-1 and J usage is TRBJ2-1, with 8 bases matching TRBD2. In germline, CDR1 is SGHRS, CDR2 YFSETQ. The trim removed 2 bases at V and 0 bases at J, leaving 1 base unmatched. The CDR3 is 15 residues long. This CDR3 reads CASSFSGSSYNEQFF. DNA for the CDR3: TGCGCCAGCAGCTTCAGCGGGAGCTCCTACAATGAGCAGTTCTTC.

The chain carries TRBV13 and TRBJ2-1; 8 nucleotides match TRBD2. Germline V gives CDR1 PRHDT, CDR2 FYEKMQ (reference sequence). This CDR3 spans 16 amino acids. J was trimmed by 4 bases and V by 1 base; bases with no gene match: 6. CDR3 coding DNA: TGTGCCAGCAGCTTAGCGGGAGGGCCCAATTACAATGAGCAGTTCTTC. Its protein product is CASSLAGGPNYNEQFF.

The V gene is TRBV4-1, the J gene TRBJ1-5, with 7 bases fitting TRBD1. V shed 0 bases and J 5 bases; nucleotides not matched to a gene: 4. Looked up from germline, CDR1 is MGHRA and CDR2 is YSYEKL. This CDR3 has 15 amino acids. The CDR3 protein is CASSQEQGTDQPQHF. The CDR3 region has the DNA TGCGCCAGCAGCCAAGAACAGGGGACAGATCAGCCCCAGCATTTT.

The rearrangement links TRBV29-1 to TRBJ2-7; 9 bases map to TRBD1. Germline CDR1 and CDR2: SQVTM and ANQGSEA. This CDR3 has 14 residues. J gave up 5 bases and V 1 base, and 6 bases lay outside the gene matches. DNA of the CDR3: TGCAGCGTTGAAGGCGCCGGGACAGGGAACGAGCAGTACTTC. This sequence encodes CSVEGAGTGNEQYF.

Comment on this clone: A junction boundary mismatches the germline segment, possibly from a read error. The genes are TRBV7-2 and TRBJ2-4; possible D gene TRBD2, 6 bases. This CDR3 contains 15 residues. Per the germline V gene, CDR1 is SGHTA and CDR2 is FQGNSA. The CDR3 spells CASSLSVSVGGYLGF. CDR3 sequence (DNA): TGTGCCAGCAGCTTATCTGTATCGGTGGGAGGCTATTTAGGGTTC.

A single count supports this clone. The rearrangement links TRBV5-6 to TRBJ2-6; 10 bases agree with TRBD2. This CDR3 contains 19 residues. The ends lost 0 bases at V and 3 bases at J; junction bases unmatched: 9. Germline V CDR1 and CDR2: SGHDT, YYEEEE. CDR3 DNA: TGTGCCAGCAGCTTGGTCTGGGGTAGCGGGAGGCGTGGGGCCAACGTCCTGACTTTC. This sequence encodes CASSLVWGSGRRGANVLTF.

The chain recombines TRBV19 with TRBJ2-7; D is possibly TRBD1 (5 bases). The CDR3 covers 13 residues. V gave up 4 bases and J gave up 7 bases, with 14 bases separating them. Germline V gene lookup returns CDR1 LNHDA and CDR2 SQIVND (reference sequence). CDR3 amino acids: CASSTGHIGEQYF. The DNA of the CDR3 is TGTGCCAGTAGTACCGGACACATCGGGGAGCAGTACTTC.

The rearrangement links TRBV6-1 to TRBJ1-5, with D perhaps TRBD1 (6 bases). Trimming stripped 3 bases from V and 7 bases from J, with 10 bases between. Germline CDR1 is MNHNS and CDR2 is SASEGT. The CDR3 is made up of 13 amino acids. CDR3 amino acids: CASSDGRGQPQHF. The CDR3 nucleotides read TGTGCCAGCAGTGACGGGAGGGGGCAGCCCCAGCATTTT.

The V gene is TRBV6-7, the J gene TRBJ2-4, with 12 bases aligning to TRBD2. TRBV6-7 falls under the ORF class, with uncertain function. With 0 bases clipped from V and 0 bases from J, the junction kept 12 bases outside the gene matches. The CDR3 consists of 21 residues. The CDR3 DNA reads TGTGCCAGCAGTTACTCGATGGCTAGCGGGAGGGCGCTACTAGCCAAAAACATTCAGTACTTC. Protein: CASSYSMASGRALLAKNIQYF.

To note about this clone: The junction and the germline gene differ at one end; a read error may be behind it. The chain recombines TRBV7-8 with TRBJ2-1; D gene ambiguous. The V gene's germline CDR1 is SGHVS and CDR2 FQNEAQ. The CDR3 runs 11 residues. The chain's CDR3 is CASSLRLERFF. CDR3 coding DNA: TGTGCCAGCAGCTTAAGGCTGGAGCGGTTCTTC.

This clone was counted only a few times. This chain links TRBV9 with TRBJ1-1, with 10 bases fitting TRBD1. Germline V CDR1 and CDR2: SGDLS, YYNGEE. V was pared by 3 bases and J by 3 bases, with 5 bases of the junction left unmatched. The length of the CDR3 is 15 residues. CDR3: CASSGDRGRDTEAFF. The CDR3 DNA is TGTGCCAGCAGCGGCGACAGGGGGCGAGACACTGAAGCTTTCTTT.

The chain has TRBV27 and TRBJ2-1; 11 nucleotides match TRBD1. The V gene's germline CDR1 is MNHEY and CDR2 SMNVEV (reference sequence). The CDR3 is 14 amino acids. V shed 3 bases and J 6 bases; nucleotides not matched to a gene: 1. CDR3 nucleotide sequence: TGTGCCAGCAGTTTCGGGACAGGGGGCAATGAGCAGTTCTTC. Protein: CASSFGTGGNEQFF.

The CDR3 reads CASSDSLQGALINEQFF. The CDR3 DNA sequence: TGTGCCAGCAGTGATAGCCTTCAGGGGGCGCTCATCAATGAGCAGTTCTTC. This chain links TRBV2 with TRBJ2-1; TRBD1 matches 8 bases. V shed 3 bases, J shed 6 bases, and the junction held 13 bases outside the gene matches. This CDR3 region has 17 residues. CDR1 is SNHLY and CDR2 is FYNNEI in the germline V gene.

The chain joins TRBV27 to TRBJ2-5, with D uncertain. Germline V CDR1 and CDR2: MNHEY, SMNVEV (reference sequence). Trimming stripped 3 bases from V and 1 base from J, with 6 bases between. The CDR3 extends over 13 amino acids. CDR3 residues: CASSFSSQETQYF. CDR3 in DNA: TGTGCCAGCAGTTTTAGCAGCCAAGAGACCCAGTACTTC.

V is TRBV7-2 and J is TRBJ2-1; 11 bases match TRBD1. The CDR3 is 19 amino acids. The trim removed 4 bases at V and 6 bases at J, leaving 17 bases unmatched. The V gene's germline CDR1 is SGHTA and CDR2 FQGNSA. The CDR3 nucleotides are TGTGCCAGCAGCTCCGATCTGGTGACCGGGACAGGGGGTTCCAATGAGCAGTTCTTC. It encodes CASSSDLVTGTGGSNEQFF. The whole variable domain, remainder taken from reference TRBV7-2 and TRBJ2-1, is GAGVSQSPSNKVTEKGKDVELRCDPISGHTALYWYRQSLGQGLEFLIYFQGNSAPDKSGLPSDRFSAERTGGSVSTLTIQRTQQEDSAVYLCASSSDLVTGTGGSNEQFFGPGTRLTVL.

CDR3 region: CAWSAIRNTEAFF. CDR3 sequence (DNA): TGTGCCTGGAGTGCTATTAGAAACACTGAAGCTTTCTTT. V is TRBV30 and J is TRBJ1-1, with D unresolved. This CDR3 is 13 amino acids long. V was cut by 1 base and J by 2 bases, with 8 bases left in between. Germline V gene data show CDR1 as GTSNPN and CDR2 as SVGIG (reference sequence).